The source of this TCR beta chain is a study of tumor-infiltrating lymphocytes in primary liver carcinoma. Study outcomes and limitations: Tumor region pairs overlapped more than did tumor-adjacent and tumor-blood pairs.

Germline CDR1 MDHEN, CDR2 SYDVKM. V lost 7 bases to trimming and J lost 5 bases, with 11 bases between them. The CDR3 has 12 residues. In the case of this clonotype: Its antigen is not identified. Possible read error: a much larger clone is one base away.

Total RNA (around 500 ng) served as template for TCR beta cDNA synthesis primed by a constant-region primer. Slightly modified ARM-PCR, run as three nested multiplex PCR rounds, produced the TCR beta libraries. Forward primers for TRBV1-TRBV30 and a C-beta reverse primer served the first two PCR rounds, at roughly 10 cycles each. Via MiXCR, TCRdb re-called the multiplex PCR reads, giving one row per CDR3 protein. The sample lists around 70,000 distinct CDR3 sequences; roughly 69% were seen once. The source material, about 18-31 mg of unsorted bulk tissue, was used to co-extract RNA and DNA. The genes are TRBV28 and TRBJ2-5; D is unclear. The receptor was isolated from a man between 35 and 55 years old with primary liver carcinoma and hepatitis B virus infection. Sequencing input: liver tumor tissue from sampling region 4. The subset here: tumor region T4, right-lateral pole. CDR3 sequence (DNA): TGTGCCAGCACTATTGACGGGGAGACCCAGTACTTC. Amino acids: CASTIDGETQYF.